This entry concerns a single T cell receptor (beta chain). The antigen is unknown. This sample is drawn from a study of cytomegalovirus exposure and HLA in healthy donors. Deletions cut 5 bases from V and 3 bases from J, with 13 bases between. Germline V gene lookup returns CDR1 SGHVS and CDR2 FQNEAQ. The CDR3 runs to 14 residues. The PCR had 60 Vbeta and 13 Jbeta primers. Produced via immunoSEQ multiplex PCR; TCRdb's table is partial and in-frame only. Among some 150,000 clones listed, around four fifths were seen once. Study conclusions and caveats: On later analysis, the bulk of CMV-associated TCR beta chains appeared to be HLA-restricted.

The chain uses TRBV7-8 and TRBJ2-5, with D tentatively TRBD2 (7 bases). The origin of this receptor is a man aged 35-49 years in good health and CMV-seronegative. The sample was PBMCs. The CDR3 loop reads CASSPGGQEETQYF. CDR3 nucleotides: TGTGCCAGCAGCCCGGGGGGCCAGGAAGAGACCCAGTACTTC.